The rows below give T cell receptor beta chains drawn from one sample of a study of cytomegalovirus exposure and HLA in healthy donors. The method was immunoSEQ multiplex PCR; TCRdb's version includes in-frame clones alone and lacks a portion of them. The data show around 150,000 clones, approximately 80% seen once. Sequenced material: PBMCs. Receptors were obtained from a man younger than 40 in good health and CMV-seronegative. The CDR3 runs from the conserved cysteine through the conserved F or W. The D gene is left open where the match is weak. Clone size appears in some rows only: once, few, many, or a class for an expanded clone.

CDR3nt: TGTGCCAGCAGCCAGACCGGGAGCGGCTACGAGCAGTACTTC
CDR3aa: CASSQTGSGYEQYF
d_gene: NA
j_gene: TRBJ2-7
v_gene: TRBV7-9
abundance: NA

CDR3nt: TGTGCCAGCAGCCTACGGACAGGGCAATTCACCGGGGAGCTGTTTTTT
CDR3aa: CASSLRTGQFTGELFF
d_gene: TRBD1
j_gene: TRBJ2-2
v_gene: TRBV7-2
abundance: NA

CDR3nt: TGTGCCAGCAGCGCCCGAGGGCGGCTGAACACTGAAGCTTTCTTT
CDR3aa: CASSARGRLNTEAFF
d_gene: NA
j_gene: TRBJ1-1
v_gene: TRBV7-2
abundance: few

CDR3nt: TGTGCCAGCTCACCATCCGAGACACATGAAGGCCGGGAGCTGTTTTTT
CDR3aa: CASSPSETHEGRELFF
d_gene: NA
j_gene: TRBJ2-2
v_gene: TRBV18
abundance: NA

CDR3nt: TGTGCCATCAGTGAACAGATCTACGAGCAGTACTTC
CDR3aa: CAISEQIYEQYF
d_gene: NA
j_gene: TRBJ2-7
v_gene: TRBV10-3
abundance: NA

CDR3nt: TGTGCCGTAAACCGGGACAGGGACACAGATACGCAGTATTTT
CDR3aa: CAVNRDRDTDTQYF
d_gene: TRBD1
j_gene: TRBJ2-3
v_gene: TRBV10-3
abundance: few

CDR3nt: TGTGCCAGCAGTCCAACGGACAGGGGTCTAATCGAGCAGCACTTC
CDR3aa: CASSPTDRGLIEQHF
d_gene: TRBD1
j_gene: TRBJ2-7
v_gene: TRBV6-1
abundance: NA

CDR3nt: TGTGCCAGCATCCCCGGGACAGGGGGCCCAAAACTGTTTTTT
CDR3aa: CASIPGTGGPKLFF
d_gene: TRBD1
j_gene: TRBJ1-4
v_gene: TRBV2
abundance: few

CDR3nt: TGCGCCAGCAGCTTGGCCGGGACAGGGGTAGAGACCCAGTACTTC
CDR3aa: CASSLAGTGVETQYF
d_gene: TRBD1
j_gene: TRBJ2-5
v_gene: TRBV5-1
abundance: NA

CDR3nt: TGTGCCTGGAGTTTAGGGGGTGGTTCACCCCTCCACTTT
CDR3aa: CAWSLGGGSPLHF
d_gene: NA
j_gene: TRBJ1-6
v_gene: TRBV30
abundance: once

CDR3nt: TGTGCCAGCAGGATCAGACAGGTGAACACTGAAGCTTTCTTT
CDR3aa: CASRIRQVNTEAFF
d_gene: NA
j_gene: TRBJ1-1
v_gene: TRBV6-1
abundance: few

CDR3nt: TGTGCCAGCAACCCGTCGGGACAGGGGCAAGAGACCCAGTACTTC
CDR3aa: CASNPSGQGQETQYF
d_gene: TRBD1
j_gene: TRBJ2-5
v_gene: TRBV28
abundance: NA

CDR3nt: TGTGCCAGTAGTATAGATTTCAGGCAGGGGAAATTGACTGAAGCTTTCTTT
CDR3aa: CASSIDFRQGKLTEAFF
d_gene: NA
j_gene: TRBJ1-1
v_gene: TRBV19
abundance: NA

CDR3nt: TGTGCCAGCAGTGCATCCGGGACTAGCGGCCTCTACGAGCAGTACTTC
CDR3aa: CASSASGTSGLYEQYF
d_gene: TRBD2
j_gene: TRBJ2-7
v_gene: TRBV28
abundance: NA

CDR3nt: TGTGCCAGCAGCCTAGAGGGAGGGAGGACTAATGAAAAACTGTTTTTT
CDR3aa: CASSLEGGRTNEKLFF
d_gene: NA
j_gene: TRBJ1-4
v_gene: TRBV7-9
abundance: few

CDR3nt: TGTGCCAGCAGCTTAGGGATCGGACTAGTTCTATACGAGCAGTACTTC
CDR3aa: CASSLGIGLVLYEQYF
d_gene: TRBD2
j_gene: TRBJ2-7
v_gene: TRBV11-2
abundance: NA

CDR3nt: TGCGCCAGCAGCTACCAGACTAGCAGCAATGAGCAGTTCTTC
CDR3aa: CASSYQTSSNEQFF
d_gene: TRBD2
j_gene: TRBJ2-1
v_gene: TRBV5-1
abundance: once

CDR3nt: TGTGCCAGCAGCCCGCAGCCGGGACAGGGCCCCTCTGGGGCCAACGTCCTGACTTTC
CDR3aa: CASSPQPGQGPSGANVLTF
d_gene: TRBD1
j_gene: TRBJ2-6
v_gene: TRBV11-2
abundance: NA

CDR3nt: TGTGCCAGCAGTGGGGCCGTGAACACTGAAGCTTTCTTT
CDR3aa: CASSGAVNTEAFF
d_gene: NA
j_gene: TRBJ1-1
v_gene: TRBV6-5
abundance: NA